The 10 T cell receptor beta chains in this list originate from one sample, sequenced in a study of blood T cell repertoires in COVID-19. Repertoires were generated with immunoSEQ multiplex PCR, while TCRdb's copy carries only in-frame clones and drops some. The sample has about 140,000 clones, about 76% seen once. Sequenced input: peripheral blood. The source of these receptors is an elderly man with acute or convalescent COVID-19.

In DNA, the CDR3 is TGTGCCAGCAGTTTAGGACTCCGGGATCAGCCCCAGCATTTT. Its protein is CASSLGLRDQPQHF. This sequence joins TRBV27 and TRBJ1-5; D is uncertain. Per the germline V gene, CDR1 is MNHEY and CDR2 is SMNVEV (reference sequence). Between the trimmed V and J ends, which lost 2 bases and 5 bases, there was a span of 10 bases. The CDR3 sequence is 14 residues long.

This clone was counted a few times. The chain carries TRBV7-2 and TRBJ2-2; 9 bases are shared with TRBD1. The length of the CDR3 is 13 residues. With V trimmed by 6 bases and J by 6 bases, 2 bases remained unmatched. Per the germline V gene, CDR1 is SGHTA and CDR2 is FQGNSA. DNA for the CDR3: TGTGCCAGCAGTTACAGGGGGCCCGGGGAGCTGTTTTTT. Protein: CASSYRGPGELFF.

This chain links TRBV12-3 or TRBV12-4 with TRBJ1-3, with 8 bases matching TRBD1. Trimming removed 6 bases from V and 9 bases from J; junction bases left unmatched: 7. There are 13 residues in the CDR3. CDR3 coding DNA: TGTGCCAGCAGCTCTAGACAGGGGAGCACCATATATTTT. Translated, it gives CASSSRQGSTIYF.

This clone was counted only a few times. This rearrangement joins TRBV5-4 to TRBJ1-5; 10 nucleotides align to TRBD1. The CDR3 totals 14 residues. J lost 7 bases, V lost 4 bases, and 5 bases had no gene match. Per the germline V gene, CDR1 is SGHNT and CDR2 is YYREEE (reference sequence). The CDR3 bases are TGTGCCAGCAGCCCGGGGACAGGGGACCAGCCCCAGCATTTT. It is translated as CASSPGTGDQPQHF.

The V gene is TRBV28, the J gene TRBJ1-5, with D maybe TRBD1 (5 bases). V was shortened by 5 bases and J by 0 bases, with 11 bases between the two germline ends. From germline, CDR1 is MDHEN and CDR2 SYDVKM. The CDR3 is made up of 15 amino acids. The CDR3 is CASSGDSFSNQPQHF. CDR3 nucleotide sequence: TGTGCCAGCAGTGGTGACAGCTTTAGCAATCAGCCCCAGCATTTT. The entire variable domain, with the rest obtained from reference TRBV28 and TRBJ1-5, is as follows: DVKVTQSSRYLVKRTGEKVFLECVQDMDHENMFWYRQDPGLGLRLIYFSYDVKMKEKGDIPEGYSVSREKKERFSLILESASTNQTSMYLCASSGDSFSNQPQHFGDGTRLSIL.

CDR3 in amino acids: CASSLGTVGNTIYF. DNA of the CDR3: TGCGCCAGCAGCTTGGGGACAGTTGGAAACACCATATATTTT. V is TRBV5-1 and J is TRBJ1-3; perhaps TRBD1 as D (6 bases). The CDR3 consists of 14 residues. Looked up from germline, CDR1 is SGHRS and CDR2 is YFSETQ. The V and J ends lost 0 bases and 3 bases respectively, with 7 bases between them.

The chain recombines TRBV28 with TRBJ2-3; D is undetermined. This CDR3 comprises 14 residues. Trimming removed 7 bases at V and 0 bases at J, with 11 bases between. The germline gives CDR1 MDHEN, CDR2 SYDVKM. The CDR3: CASTSQVSTDTQYF. Written as DNA, the CDR3 is TGTGCCAGCACGTCGCAGGTGAGCACAGATACGCAGTATTTT.

This rearrangement joins TRBV3-1 (or the pseudogene TRBV3-2) to TRBJ1-1; a possible D gene is TRBD1 (5 bases). V lost 0 bases to trimming and J lost 4 bases, with 12 bases between them. The CDR3 totals 15 residues. The germline V gene has CDR1 LGHDT and CDR2 YNNKEL (reference sequence). The CDR3 sequence is CASSQDPGSATEAFF. CDR3 coding DNA: TGTGCCAGCAGCCAAGATCCAGGGTCGGCCACTGAAGCTTTCTTT.

The rearrangement links TRBV7-2 to TRBJ1-4; D might be TRBD1 (6 bases). Trimming pared 2 bases from V and 5 bases from J, leaving 12 bases between. Germline V CDR1 and CDR2: SGHTA, FQGNSA. The CDR3 consists of 15 residues. CDR3 coding DNA: TGTGCCAGCAGCTTACACGGTGGGGGCAATGAAAAACTGTTTTTT. Translating gives CASSLHGGGNEKLFF.

The genes are TRBV21-1 and TRBJ2-4; the table's TRBD1 call for D was not verified on the DNA. TRBV21-1 is an annotated pseudogene. This CDR3 is built from 15 residues. CDR3 in amino acids: CASKNRGLDKNIQYF. CDR3 DNA: TGTGCCAGCAAAAACAGGGGGCTGGACAAAAACATTCAGTACTTC.